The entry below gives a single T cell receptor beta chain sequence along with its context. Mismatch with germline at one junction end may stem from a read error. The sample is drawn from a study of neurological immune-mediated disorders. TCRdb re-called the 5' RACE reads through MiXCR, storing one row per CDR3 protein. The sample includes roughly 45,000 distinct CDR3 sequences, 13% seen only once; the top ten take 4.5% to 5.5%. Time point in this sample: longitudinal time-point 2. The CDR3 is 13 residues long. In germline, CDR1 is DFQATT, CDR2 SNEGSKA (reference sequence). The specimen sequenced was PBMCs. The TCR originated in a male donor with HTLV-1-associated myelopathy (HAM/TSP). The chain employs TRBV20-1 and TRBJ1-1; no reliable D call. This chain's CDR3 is CSAPRDVNTVAFF. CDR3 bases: TGCAGTGCCCCTCGGGATGTAAACACTGTAGCTTTCTTT.